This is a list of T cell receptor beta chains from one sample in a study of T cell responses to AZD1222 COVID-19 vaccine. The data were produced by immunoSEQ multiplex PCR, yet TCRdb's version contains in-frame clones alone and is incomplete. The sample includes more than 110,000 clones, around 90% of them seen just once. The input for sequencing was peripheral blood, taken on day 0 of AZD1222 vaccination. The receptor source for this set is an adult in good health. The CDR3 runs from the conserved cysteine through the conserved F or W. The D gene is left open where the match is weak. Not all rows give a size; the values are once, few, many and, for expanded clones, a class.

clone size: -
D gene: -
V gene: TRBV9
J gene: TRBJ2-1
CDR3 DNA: TGTGCCAGCAGAGGACGCGGGATGAATGAGCAGTTCTTC
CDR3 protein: CASRGRGMNEQFF

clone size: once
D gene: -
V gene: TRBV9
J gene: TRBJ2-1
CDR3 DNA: TGTGCCAGCAGCAGTAGGGAGCGCTACAATGAGCAGTTCTTC
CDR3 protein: CASSSRERYNEQFF

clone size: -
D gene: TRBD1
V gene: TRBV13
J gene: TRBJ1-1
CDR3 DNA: TGTGCCAGCAGCTCGGACAGGGGGCTTAATGAAGCTTTCTTT
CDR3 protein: CASSSDRGLNEAFF

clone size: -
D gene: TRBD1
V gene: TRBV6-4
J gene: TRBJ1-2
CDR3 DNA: TGTGCCAGCAGCATCGACAGGGGTGGTAACTATGGCTACACCTTC
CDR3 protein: CASSIDRGGNYGYTF

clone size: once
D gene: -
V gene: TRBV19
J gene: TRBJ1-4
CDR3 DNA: TGTGCCAGTAGTTTTGGGCTAAGCACGGGTAATGAAAAACTGTTTTTT
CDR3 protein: CASSFGLSTGNEKLFF

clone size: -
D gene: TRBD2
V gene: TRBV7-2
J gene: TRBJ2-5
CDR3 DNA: TGTGCCAGCAGGCCTACGGGGGGACAGACCCAGTACTTC
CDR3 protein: CASRPTGGQTQYF

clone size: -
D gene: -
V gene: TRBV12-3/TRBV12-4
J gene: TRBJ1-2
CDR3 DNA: TGTGCCAGCAGTTTAGGCAGCTCCTATGGCTACACCTTC
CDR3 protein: CASSLGSSYGYTF

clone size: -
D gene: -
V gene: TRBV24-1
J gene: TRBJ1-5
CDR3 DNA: TGTGCCACCAGTGAGCCTGGACAAAATCAGCCCCAGCATTTT
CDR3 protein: CATSEPGQNQPQHF

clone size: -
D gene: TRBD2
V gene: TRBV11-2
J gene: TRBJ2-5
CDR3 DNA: TGTGCCAGCAGCTCCTTAGCGGGGGAACAAGAGACCCAGTACTTC
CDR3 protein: CASSSLAGEQETQYF

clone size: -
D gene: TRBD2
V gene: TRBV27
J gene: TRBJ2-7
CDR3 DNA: TGTGCCAGCAGTTTAACATCTGGGACTAGCGGAACCTACGAGCAGTACTTC
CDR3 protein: CASSLTSGTSGTYEQYF

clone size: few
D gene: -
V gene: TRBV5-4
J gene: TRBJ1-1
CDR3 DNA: TGTGCCAGCAGTTTTCCCGGGGCTTATGAAGCTTTCTTT
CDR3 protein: CASSFPGAYEAFF

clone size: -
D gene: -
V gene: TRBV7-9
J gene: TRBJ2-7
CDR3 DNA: TGTGCCAGCACCTCCATCGGGCCGGCCTACGAGCAGTACTTC
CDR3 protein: CASTSIGPAYEQYF

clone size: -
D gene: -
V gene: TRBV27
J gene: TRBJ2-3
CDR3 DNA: TGTGCCAGCAGTTTGCTGGATTGGGCAGATACGCAGTATTTT
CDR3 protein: CASSLLDWADTQYF

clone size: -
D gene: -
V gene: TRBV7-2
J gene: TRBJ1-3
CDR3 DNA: TGTGCCAGCAGCTTAGGTGACCCAGGCTCTGGAAACACCATATATTTT
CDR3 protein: CASSLGDPGSGNTIYF

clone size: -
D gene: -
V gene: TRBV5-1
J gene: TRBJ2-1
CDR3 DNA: TGCGCCAGCAGCTTGGCCGGCAGTTACAATGAGCAGTTCTTC
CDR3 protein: CASSLAGSYNEQFF

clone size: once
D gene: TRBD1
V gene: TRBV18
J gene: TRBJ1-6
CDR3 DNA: TGTGCCAGCACCCCGACAGGGGGTTATAATTCACCCCTCCACTTT
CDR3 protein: CASTPTGGYNSPLHF

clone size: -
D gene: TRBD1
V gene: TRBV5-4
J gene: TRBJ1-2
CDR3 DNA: TGTGCCAGCAGCTTGACAGGGGAGTATGGCTACACCTTC
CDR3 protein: CASSLTGEYGYTF

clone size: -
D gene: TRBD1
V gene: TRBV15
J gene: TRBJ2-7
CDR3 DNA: TGTGCCACCAGCAGCTCCGGGACAGGGGCCTACGAGCAGTACTTC
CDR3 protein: CATSSSGTGAYEQYF

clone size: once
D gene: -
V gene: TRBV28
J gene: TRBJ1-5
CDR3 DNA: TGTGCCAGCAGTTCCCCCTTGAGTGGTGGGCTATCGAACAATCAGCCCCAGCATTTT
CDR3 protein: CASSSPLSGGLSNNQPQHF

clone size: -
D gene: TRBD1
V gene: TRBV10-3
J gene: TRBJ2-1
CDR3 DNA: TGTGCCATTTCCGGCAGGGGGAACAATGAGCAGTTCTTC
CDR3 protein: CAISGRGNNEQFF

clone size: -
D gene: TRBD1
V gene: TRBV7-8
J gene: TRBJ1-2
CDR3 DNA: TGTGCCAGCAGCCCTGGGACAGCTACTAACTATGGCTACACCTTC
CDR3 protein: CASSPGTATNYGYTF

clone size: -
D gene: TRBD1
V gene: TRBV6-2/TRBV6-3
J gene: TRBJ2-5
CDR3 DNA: TGTGCCAGCAGTTGGGGACAGGAAGAGACCCAGTACTTC
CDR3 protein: CASSWGQEETQYF

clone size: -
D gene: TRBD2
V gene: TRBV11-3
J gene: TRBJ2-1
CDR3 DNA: TGTGCCAGCAGTTCACTAGCGGAACACAATGAGCAGTTCTTC
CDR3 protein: CASSSLAEHNEQFF

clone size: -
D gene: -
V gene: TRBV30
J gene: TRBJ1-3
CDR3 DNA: TGTGCCTTCTGGGAGCCCTCTGGAAACACCATATATTTT
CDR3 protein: CAFWEPSGNTIYF

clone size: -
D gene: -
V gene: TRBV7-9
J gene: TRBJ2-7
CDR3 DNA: TGTGCCAGCAGCCGGCTTAGCGGTGGGGCTAACGAGCAGTACTTC
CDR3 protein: CASSRLSGGANEQYF

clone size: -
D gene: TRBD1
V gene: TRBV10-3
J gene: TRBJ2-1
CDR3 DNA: TGTGCCATCAGTGAAAGGACAGGGAGAACCAATGAGCAGTTCTTC
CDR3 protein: CAISERTGRTNEQFF

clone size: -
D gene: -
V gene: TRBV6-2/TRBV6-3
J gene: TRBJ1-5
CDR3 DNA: TGTGCCAGCAGTTACCCCCCGGTGGGCAGGTGGCCGAGGGCTAGCAATCAGCCCCAGCATTTT
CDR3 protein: CASSYPPVGRWPRASNQPQHF

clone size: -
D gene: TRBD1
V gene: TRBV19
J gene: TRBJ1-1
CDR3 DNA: TGTGCCAGTAGTAGGGGACAGGGGGCCCAAGCTTTCTTT
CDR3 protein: CASSRGQGAQAFF

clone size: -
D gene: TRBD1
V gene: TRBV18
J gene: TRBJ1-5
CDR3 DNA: TGTGCCAGCTCCCGCGACAGGGTGGGTCAGCCCCAGCATTTT
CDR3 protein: CASSRDRVGQPQHF